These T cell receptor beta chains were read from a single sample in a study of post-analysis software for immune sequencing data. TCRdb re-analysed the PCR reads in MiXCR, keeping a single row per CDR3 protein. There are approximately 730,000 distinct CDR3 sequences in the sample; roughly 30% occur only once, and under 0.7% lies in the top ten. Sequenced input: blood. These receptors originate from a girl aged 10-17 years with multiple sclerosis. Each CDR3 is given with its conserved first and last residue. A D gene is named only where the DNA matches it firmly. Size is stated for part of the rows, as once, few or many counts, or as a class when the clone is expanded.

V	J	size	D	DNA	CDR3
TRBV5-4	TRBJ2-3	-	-	TGTGCCAGCAGCTTGGCAGGGGTGGGGGCAGATACGCAGTATTTT	CASSLAGVGADTQYF
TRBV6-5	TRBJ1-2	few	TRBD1	TGTGCCAGCAGTTCCCCCGCGACAGGGGACTATGGCTACACCTTC	CASSSPATGDYGYTF
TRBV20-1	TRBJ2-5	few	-	TGCAGTGCCTCCCCAGACAGACATCAAGAGACCCAGTACTTC	CSASPDRHQETQYF
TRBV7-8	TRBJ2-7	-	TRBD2	TGTGCCAGCAGCTTTAGCGCCCTGGGGGGGAGAGGCCACGAGCAGTACTTC	CASSFSALGGRGHEQYF
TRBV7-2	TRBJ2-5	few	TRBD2	TGTGCCAGCAGCCCCCGCACTAGCGTTCAAGAGACCCAGTACTTC	CASSPRTSVQETQYF
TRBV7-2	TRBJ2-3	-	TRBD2	TGTGCCAGCAGCAAAACTGGGGGGACTAGAGAGTATTTT	CASSKTGGTREYF
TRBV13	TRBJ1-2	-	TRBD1	TGTGCCAGCAGCTTGACGGGACAGGGCGGGAGCTATGGCTACACCTTC	CASSLTGQGGSYGYTF
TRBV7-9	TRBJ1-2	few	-	TGTGCCAGCAGCCAAGGACAGACCGTCTATGGCTACACCTTC	CASSQGQTVYGYTF
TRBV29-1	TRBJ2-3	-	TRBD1	TGCAGCGTTGCAGTAACAGGGGCAGATACGCAGTATTTT	CSVAVTGADTQYF
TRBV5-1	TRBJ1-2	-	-	TGCGCCAGCAGCTTCGCCCCACAGGGTGGCTACACCTTC	CASSFAPQGGYTF
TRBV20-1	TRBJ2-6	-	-	TGCAGTGCTAGAGACCGGGACGTGACCTGGGGGGCCAACGTCCTGACTTTC	CSARDRDVTWGANVLTF
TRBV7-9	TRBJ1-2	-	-	TGTGCCAACAGCTTAGAGTCTTCGGGGGTAGACTATGGCTACACCTTC	CANSLESSGVDYGYTF
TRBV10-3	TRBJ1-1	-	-	TGTGCCATCAGTGAGTCTGGGGCTGAAGCTTTCTTT	CAISESGAEAFF
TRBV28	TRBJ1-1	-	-	TGTGCCAGCAGCTTGAGGGAGTCGGGGAACACTGAAGCTTTCTTT	CASSLRESGNTEAFF
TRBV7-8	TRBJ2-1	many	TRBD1	TGTGCCAGCAGCCCCATGACAGGGTGGGGTAGGGATGAGCAGTTCTTC	CASSPMTGWGRDEQFF
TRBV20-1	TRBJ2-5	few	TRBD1	TGCAGTGCTAGAGCACCCACGGGACAGGGGGCGCTTCGAGAGACCCAGTACTTC	CSARAPTGQGALRETQYF
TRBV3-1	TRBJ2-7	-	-	TGTGCCAGCAGCCAATTAGGCGGAACTGGGTACGAGCAGTACTTC	CASSQLGGTGYEQYF
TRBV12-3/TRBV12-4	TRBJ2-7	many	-	TGTGCCAGCAGTACTCTGGGGGGCACGAACGAGCAGTACTTC	CASSTLGGTNEQYF
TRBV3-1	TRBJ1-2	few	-	TGTGCCAGCAGCCACTCCGGGACCATTCCCAGTGGCTACACCTTC	CASSHSGTIPSGYTF
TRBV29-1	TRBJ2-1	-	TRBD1	TGCAGCGTTGAAAAACTGGACAGGAGATCCTACAATGAGCAGTTCTTC	CSVEKLDRRSYNEQFF